This TCR beta chain stems from a study of blood T cell repertoires in COVID-19. Study-level information: The origin of the acute and convalescent COVID-19 samples was the United States, Italy and Spain.

In the original workflow: Counts of nucleated cells, estimated from reference gene primer amplification, were obtained. The data were produced by immunoSEQ multiplex PCR, yet TCRdb's version contains in-frame clones alone and is incomplete. The V and J calls and clone size were taken over from that table, and D and trimming were inferred from the DNA. Among fewer than 150,000 clones, around 87% were seen once, and the ten largest hold approximately 3.3%. This sequence was found in a woman aged 55-70 years with acute or convalescent COVID-19. The sample taken for sequencing was peripheral blood.

This chain's CDR3 is CASSFVNNEQFF. In DNA form, the CDR3 reads TGTGCCAGCAGCTTCGTAAACAATGAGCAGTTCTTC. This chain joins TRBV5-4 and TRBJ2-1; D is ambiguous. The CDR3 length is 12 residues. Germline lookup yields CDR1 SGHNT and CDR2 YYREEE (reference sequence). Trimming shortened V by 2 bases and J by 5 bases, and 5 bases separated the two germline ends.